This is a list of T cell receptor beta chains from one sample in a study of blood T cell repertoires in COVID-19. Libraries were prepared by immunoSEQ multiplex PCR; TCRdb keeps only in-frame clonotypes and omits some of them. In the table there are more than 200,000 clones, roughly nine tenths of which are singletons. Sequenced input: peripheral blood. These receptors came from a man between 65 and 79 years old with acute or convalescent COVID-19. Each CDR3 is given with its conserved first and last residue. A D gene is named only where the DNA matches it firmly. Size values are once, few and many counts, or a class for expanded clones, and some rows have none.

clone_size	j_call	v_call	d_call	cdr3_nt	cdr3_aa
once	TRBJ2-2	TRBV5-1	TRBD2	TGCGCCAGCAGCTTGACTAGCGGGAGCTCGGGGGAGCTGTTTTTT	CASSLTSGSSGELFF
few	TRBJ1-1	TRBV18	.	TGTGCCAGCTCACAGCTGGGGCAGATGAACACTGAAGCTTTCTTT	CASSQLGQMNTEAFF
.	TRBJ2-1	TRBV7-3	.	TGTGCCAGCAGCTTAACGACGGGAGTAATCAATGAGCAGTTCTTC	CASSLTTGVINEQFF
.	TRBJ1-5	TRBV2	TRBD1	TGTGCCAGCAGTGAATTCTCAGGGGGTAGCAATCAGCCCCAGCATTTT	CASSEFSGGSNQPQHF
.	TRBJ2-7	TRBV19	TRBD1	TGTGCCAGTAGTATGCGTCGGACAGGGGAAATTTTATACGAGCAGTACTTC	CASSMRRTGEILYEQYF
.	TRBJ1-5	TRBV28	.	TGTGCCAGACGAGACAGGTTGTTTAAGCCCCAGCATTTT	CARRDRLFKPQHF
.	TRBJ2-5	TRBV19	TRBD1	TGTGCCAGCGGGACAGTCTACGAGACCCAGTACTTC	CASGTVYETQYF
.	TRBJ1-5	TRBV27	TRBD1	TGTGCCAGCAGTCCCCGGGACAGGGGCGGCAATCAGCCCCAGCATTTT	CASSPRDRGGNQPQHF
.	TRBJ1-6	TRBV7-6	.	TGTGCCAGCAGCCTAGATACAGTGACAGACTCACCCCTCCACTTT	CASSLDTVTDSPLHF
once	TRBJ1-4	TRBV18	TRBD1	TGTGCCAGCTCACCCCGGACAGGGGCAACTAATGAAAAACTGTTTTTT	CASSPRTGATNEKLFF
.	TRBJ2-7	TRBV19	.	TGTGCCAGTAGTTCTAGAGTCAGCTCCTACGAGCAGTACTTC	CASSSRVSSYEQYF
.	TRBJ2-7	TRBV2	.	TGTGCCAGCAGTGATTTCTGGAGGTACGAGCAGTACTTC	CASSDFWRYEQYF
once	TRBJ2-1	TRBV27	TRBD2	TGTGCCAGCAGTTCGGGACTAGCGGTCTACAATGAGCAGTTCTTC	CASSSGLAVYNEQFF
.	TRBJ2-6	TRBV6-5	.	TGTGCCAGCAGCCCCAGGCGGGCCAACGTCCTGACTTTC	CASSPRRANVLTF
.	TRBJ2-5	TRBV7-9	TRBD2	TGTGCCAGCGGGGGGACTAGCGGGATCCAAGAGACCCAGTACTTC	CASGGTSGIQETQYF
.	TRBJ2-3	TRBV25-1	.	TGTGCCAGCAAAAGCTACACAGATACGCAGTATTTT	CASKSYTDTQYF
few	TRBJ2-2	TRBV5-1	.	TGCGCCAGCAGCCCGGGACAAGCCGACACCGGGGAGCTGTTTTTT	CASSPGQADTGELFF
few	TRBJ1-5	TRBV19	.	TGTGCCAGTAGTATAGGACAGACCAGCAATCAGCCCCAGCATTTT	CASSIGQTSNQPQHF
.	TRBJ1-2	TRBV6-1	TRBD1	TGTGCCAGCAGTGATACAGGGGACTATGGCTACACCTTC	CASSDTGDYGYTF
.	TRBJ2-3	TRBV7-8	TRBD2	TGTGCCAGCAGCCTGTGGACTAGCGGGAGTGACACAGATACGCAGTATTTT	CASSLWTSGSDTDTQYF
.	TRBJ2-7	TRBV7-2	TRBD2	TGTGCCAGCAGTTCCGGACTAGCGGGATTCTACGAGCAGTACTTC	CASSSGLAGFYEQYF
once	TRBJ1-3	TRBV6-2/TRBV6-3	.	TGTGCCAGCAGTTACTCCCGGGAGACTGGAAACACCATATATTTT	CASSYSRETGNTIYF
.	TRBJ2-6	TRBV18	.	TGTGCCAGCTCACCGGGAGTTTCGGTCTCTGGGGCCAACGTCCTGACTTTC	CASSPGVSVSGANVLTF
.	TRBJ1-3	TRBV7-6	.	TGTGCCAGCAGCTTAGCAGGGAGCTCTGGAAACACCATATATTTT	CASSLAGSSGNTIYF
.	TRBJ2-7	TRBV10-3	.	TGTGCCATCAGTGGTGGTGCTGAGGACTCCTACGAGCAGTACTTC	CAISGGAEDSYEQYF
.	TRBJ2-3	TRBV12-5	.	TGTGCTAGTAGGGGTCCTGGGGATACGCAGTATTTT	CASRGPGDTQYF
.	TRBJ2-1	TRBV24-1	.	TGTGCCACCAGTGCCGCGGGGTACAATGAGCAGTTCTTC	CATSAAGYNEQFF
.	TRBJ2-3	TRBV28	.	TGTGCCAGCAGTGCAGGATTTGGTACGCAGTATTTT	CASSAGFGTQYF
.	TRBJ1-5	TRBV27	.	TGTGCCAGCGGGGGCAGGGATCAGCCCCAGCATTTT	CASGGRDQPQHF
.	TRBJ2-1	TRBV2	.	TGTGCCAGCTCCCAACGGACTAACTACAATGAGCAGTTCTTC	CASSQRTNYNEQFF
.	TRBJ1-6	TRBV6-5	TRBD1	TGTGCCAGCAGATCGGACAGGGTGATAGGTTCACCCCTCCACTTT	CASRSDRVIGSPLHF
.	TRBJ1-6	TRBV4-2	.	TGTGCCAGCAGCCAAGAAGGGCAGGGAAGCAATTCACCCCTCCACTTT	CASSQEGQGSNSPLHF
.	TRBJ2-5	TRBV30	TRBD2	TGTGCCTGGAGTGGTCCGTCTAGCGGACCACAAGAGACCCAGTACTTC	CAWSGPSSGPQETQYF
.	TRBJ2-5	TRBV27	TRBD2	TGTGCCAGCAGTCTCGGCGGGAGTACTTTCCGAGAGACCCAGTACTTC	CASSLGGSTFRETQYF
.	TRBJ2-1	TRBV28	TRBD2	TGTGCCAGCAGCGATAGCGGGAGGGCCTACAATGAGCAGTTCTTC	CASSDSGRAYNEQFF
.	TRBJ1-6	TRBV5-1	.	TGCGCCAGCACGAGGTCGGACTATAATTCACCCCTCCACTTT	CASTRSDYNSPLHF
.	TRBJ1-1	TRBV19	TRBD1	TGTGCCGTACAGGGGGCGGGCACTGAAGCTTTCTTT	CAVQGAGTEAFF
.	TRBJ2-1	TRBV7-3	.	TGTGCCAGCAGCTTAAGGAGGGCCCCCGGTGAGCAGTTCTTC	CASSLRRAPGEQFF
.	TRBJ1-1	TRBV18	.	TGTGCCAGCTCACTAAGCGGACCGAACACTGAAGCTTTCTTT	CASSLSGPNTEAFF
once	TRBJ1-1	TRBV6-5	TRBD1	TGTGCCAGCAGGGTCGGGACAGTTTTGGTCGAAGCTTTCTTT	CASRVGTVLVEAFF
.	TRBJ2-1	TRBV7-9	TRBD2	TGTGCCAGCAGCCTCATTAAGACCGGGGGGTCATACAATGAGCAGTTCTTC	CASSLIKTGGSYNEQFF